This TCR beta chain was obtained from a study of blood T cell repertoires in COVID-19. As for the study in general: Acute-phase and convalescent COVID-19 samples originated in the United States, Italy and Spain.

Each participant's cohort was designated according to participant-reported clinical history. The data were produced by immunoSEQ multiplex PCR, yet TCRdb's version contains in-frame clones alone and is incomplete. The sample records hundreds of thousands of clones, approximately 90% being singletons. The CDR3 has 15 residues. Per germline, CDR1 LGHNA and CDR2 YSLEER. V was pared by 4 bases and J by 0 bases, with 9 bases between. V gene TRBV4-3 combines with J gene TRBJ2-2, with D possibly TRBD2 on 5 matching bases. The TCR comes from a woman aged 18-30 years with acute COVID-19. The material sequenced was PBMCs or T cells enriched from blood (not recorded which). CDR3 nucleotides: TGCGCCAGCAGCCGGGGAGTGACGAACACCGGGGAGCTGTTTTTT. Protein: CASSRGVTNTGELFF.